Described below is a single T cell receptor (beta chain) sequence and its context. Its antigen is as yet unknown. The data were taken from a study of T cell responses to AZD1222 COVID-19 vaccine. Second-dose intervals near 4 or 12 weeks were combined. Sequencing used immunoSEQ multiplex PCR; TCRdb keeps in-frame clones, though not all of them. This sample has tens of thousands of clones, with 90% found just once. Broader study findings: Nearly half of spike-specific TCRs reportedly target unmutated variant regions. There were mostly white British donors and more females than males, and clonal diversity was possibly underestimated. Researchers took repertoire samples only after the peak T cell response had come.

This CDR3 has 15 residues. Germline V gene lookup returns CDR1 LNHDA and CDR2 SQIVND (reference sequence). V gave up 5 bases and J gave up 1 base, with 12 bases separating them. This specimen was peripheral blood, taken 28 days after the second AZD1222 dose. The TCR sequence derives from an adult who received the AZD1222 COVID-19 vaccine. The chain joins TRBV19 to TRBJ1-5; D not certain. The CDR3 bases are TGTGCCAGTAGTGAGTCGATAAAGAGCAATCAGCCCCAGCATTTT. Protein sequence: CASSESIKSNQPQHF. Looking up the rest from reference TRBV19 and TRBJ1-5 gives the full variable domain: DGGITQSPKYLFRKEGQNVTLSCEQNLNHDAMYWYRQDPGQGLRLIYYSQIVNDFQKGDIAEGYSVSREKKESFPLTVTSAQKNPTAFYLCASSESIKSNQPQHFGDGTRLSIL.